This T cell receptor beta chain was captured in a study of CD8 T cells in Susac syndrome. On this clonotype itself: Antigen: not known.

General study findings and limits: The study's TCR sequencing and HLA analysis covered a relatively small number of individuals, and the study acknowledged this.

With random hexamers, 0.5 to 1 ug RNA was reverse transcribed. The authors amplified TCR beta CDR3 across 54 Vbeta and 13 Jbeta using immunoSEQ multiplex PCR. TCRdb reprocessed the immunoSEQ multiplex PCR reads via MiXCR and lists one record per CDR3 protein. This repertoire shows approximately 110,000 distinct CDR3 sequences, 90% to 95% found once; its top ten account for 0.07% to 0.09%. CD8+ and CD4+ T cells circulating in blood were sequenced for TCR beta. Negative isolation yielded CD4+ and CD8+ T cells, and FACS enriched TEMRA cells. The V and J ends lost 6 bases and 0 bases respectively, with 9 bases between them. Germline CDR1 is SQVTM and CDR2 is ANQGSEA. The CDR3 totals 13 residues.

Source material: CD4+ T cells from PBMCs. The sequence was obtained from a human donor in good health. The chain is built from TRBV29-1 and TRBJ2-1; tentative D call: TRBD1 (6 bases). The DNA of the CDR3 is TGCAGCGTCAGACAGGACTCCTACAATGAGCAGTTCTTC. This gives the protein CSVRQDSYNEQFF.